The clone carrying this T cell receptor beta chain has ten or more counts. Antigen: not known. The CDR3 is 16 residues long. V was cut by 2 bases and J by 1 base, with 12 bases left in between. The germline gives CDR1 SGHVS, CDR2 FQNEAQ. Researchers amplified the TCR beta CDR3 regions from RNA transcripts. With the HTBI primer set, the TCR CDR3 went through a first round of RT-PCR. TCRdb called the multiplex PCR reads again in MiXCR, with one record for every CDR3 protein. The table shows approximately 350,000 distinct CDR3 sequences, with 13% to 15% occurring only once. The data belong to a study of T cells in Graves' hyperthyroidism and ophthalmopathy. Study-level findings and limits: Expanded thyroid clonotypes (above 0.001) were mostly also found in blood. In the analysis, a 13 V-J model separated ophthalmopathy from stable hyperthyroidism.

Criteria for exclusion of patients were uncontrolled infection, other autoimmune disease, pregnancy or lactation. Diagnostic assessment was based on clinical symptoms, serum thyroxine and TRAb, thyroid ultrasound and orbital computed tomography. This receptor was taken from a woman in her fifties or sixties with Graves' ophthalmopathy. Sample: blood. V is TRBV7-8 and J is TRBJ1-5; weak D call: TRBD1 (5 bases). CDR3 sequence: CASSLTGTRSNQPQHF. CDR3 DNA sequence: TGTGCCAGCAGCTTAACGGGGACGAGAAGCAATCAGCCCCAGCATTTT.